The present T cell receptor (beta chain) was sequenced within a study of blood T cell repertoires in COVID-19. Study information: T cells, B-cell-depleted T cells, or PBMCs supplied cDNA or gDNA.

A few counts support this clone. Only in-frame clones appear in the TCRdb table, and some are missing; sequencing was by immunoSEQ multiplex PCR. The table has about half a million clones, 75% to 90% seen once; the top ten hold under 4%. Germline V CDR1 and CDR2: KGHSY, FQNENV. This CDR3 is built from 14 residues. With 4 bases clipped from V and 7 bases from J, the junction kept 9 bases outside the gene matches. The receptor was derived from a human donor in a cohort sampled during active COVID-19. Sequencing was done on a sample of peripheral blood. The chain recombines TRBV16 with TRBJ1-2; TRBD1 aligns across 7 bases. The CDR3 region is CASSPWTGRSGYTF. In DNA, the CDR3 is TGTGCCAGCAGCCCCTGGACAGGACGTTCTGGCTACACCTTC.